The 21 T cell receptor beta chains below were found in one sample sequenced in a study of CD8 T cells in Susac syndrome. Random hexamers primed reverse transcription of roughly 0.5 to 1 ug RNA. A single record per CDR3 protein comes from TCRdb applying MiXCR to the immunoSEQ multiplex PCR reads. The table lists 130,000 or so distinct CDR3 sequences, roughly 96% of them singletons. The specimen sequenced was CD4+ T cells from PBMCs. All receptors derive from a human donor with multiple sclerosis.

The chain carries TRBV3-1 and TRBJ2-7, with D uncertain. The CDR3 contains 13 residues. Deletions cut 3 bases from V and 6 bases from J, with 12 bases between. In germline, CDR1 is LGHDT, CDR2 YNNKEL (reference sequence). CDR3 region: CASSQVDLGEQYF. The CDR3 DNA follows: TGTGCCAGCAGCCAGGTGGACCTGGGCGAGCAGTACTTC.

This clonotype was observed once. J is TRBJ2-5 and V is TRBV11-2; D may be TRBD2 (6 bases). CDR1 and CDR2 from the germline V gene are SGHAT and FQNNGV. The CDR3 covers 19 residues. V dropped 4 bases and J dropped 2 bases, with 26 bases sitting between them. CDR3 nucleotides: TGTGCCAGCAGCTCCCGTACGGGGAGGTGGGCAGGGAGGCAAGAGACCCAGTACTTC. Its translation is CASSSRTGRWAGRQETQYF.

CDR3 sequence (DNA): TGTGCCAGCGAGGACAGGGGGAAGTACGAGCAGTACTTC. Translated: CASEDRGKYEQYF. This chain uses TRBV7-9 with TRBJ2-7; 10 positions match TRBD1. Germline CDR1 SEHNR, CDR2 FQNEAQ (reference sequence). The V segment lost 8 bases and the J segment 4 bases; nucleotides outside the gene matches: 5. This CDR3 comprises 13 residues.

This rearrangement joins TRBV29-1 to TRBJ2-7, with 8 bases matching TRBD1. Germline trimming cut 4 bases from V and 2 bases from J; bases unmatched to any gene: 4. There are 13 residues in the CDR3. The germline V gene encodes CDR1 SQVTM and CDR2 ANQGSEA. The DNA for the CDR3 is TGCAGCGTTGTAGGACAGGGCCCCTACGAGCAGTACTTC. Its protein product is CSVVGQGPYEQYF.

The J gene is TRBJ1-1, the V gene TRBV6-2 or TRBV6-3; D gene ambiguous. V was shortened by 6 bases and J by 7 bases, with 9 bases between the two germline ends. This CDR3 has 11 amino acids. Per germline, CDR1 MNHEY and CDR2 SVGEGT. In DNA form, the CDR3 reads TGTGCCAGCAGCCACCTTAATGAAGCTTTCTTT. It encodes CASSHLNEAFF.

The chain carries TRBV28 and TRBJ1-4; no reliable D call. V gave up 8 bases and J gave up 3 bases, with 7 bases separating them. The CDR3 is made up of 12 amino acids. Germline CDR1 MDHEN, CDR2 SYDVKM. The CDR3 bases are TGTGCCAGCCGGACTTCTAATGAAAAACTGTTTTTT. Encoded protein: CASRTSNEKLFF.

This chain links TRBV28 with TRBJ2-7, with D possibly being TRBD1 or TRBD2 (6 bases each). The ends were cut back, 8 bases at V and 0 bases at J, with 17 bases in the middle. Germline V lookup: CDR1 MDHEN, CDR2 SYDVKM. The length of the CDR3 is 15 residues. CDR3 DNA sequence: TGTGCCAGCCGTTCGGGGGCCCCTATCTCCTACGAGCAGTACTTC. This translates into CASRSGAPISYEQYF.

This clonotype was detected only once. V usage is TRBV11-2 and J usage is TRBJ1-2; no clear D gene. The length of the CDR3 is 14 residues. Trimming took 1 base from V and 6 from J, leaving 12 bases between them. CDR1 and CDR2 from the germline V gene are SGHAT and FQNNGV. As DNA, the CDR3 is TGTGCCAGCAGCTTAGTTATGGCCGGACATGGCTACACCTTC. It is translated as CASSLVMAGHGYTF.

This chain joins TRBV27 and TRBJ2-1; 7 bases are shared with TRBD1. V lost 0 bases and J lost 5; bases outside the gene matches: 4. Germline CDR1 and CDR2: MNHEY and SMNVEV (reference sequence). This CDR3 spans 15 amino acids. The chain's CDR3 is CASSLSGQVDNEQFF. CDR3 DNA: TGTGCCAGCAGTTTATCCGGACAGGTTGACAATGAGCAGTTCTTC.

This chain connects TRBV20-1 to TRBJ2-3; 8 positions agree with TRBD2. J was trimmed by 0 bases and V by 0 bases; bases with no gene match: 5. Germline CDR1 reads DFQATT; CDR2 reads SNEGSKA (reference sequence). The CDR3 covers 16 residues. CDR3 DNA sequence: TGCAGTGCTAGAGAGTTACTAGCGGCTAGCACAGATACGCAGTATTTT. The encoded protein is CSARELLAASTDTQYF.

This clonotype appeared a few times. The V call is TRBV4-2, the J call TRBJ2-5; TRBD1 might be the D (5 bases). Per the germline V gene, CDR1 is LGHNA and CDR2 is YNFKEQ. CDR3 length: 15 amino acids. V dropped 0 bases and J dropped 1 base, with 9 bases sitting between them. As DNA, the CDR3 is TGTGCCAGCAGCCAAGATCAGGGCGGCCAAGAGACCCAGTACTTC. Amino acid sequence: CASSQDQGGQETQYF.

The chain has TRBV12-3 or TRBV12-4 and TRBJ1-5; 9 bases map to TRBD1. The V segment lost 6 bases and the J segment 2 bases; nucleotides outside the gene matches: 8. CDR3 length: 16 residues. For the CDR3, the DNA is TGTGCCAGCAGCCTAGCGGGACAGGGAGGCAATCAGCCCCAGCATTTT. This gives the protein CASSLAGQGGNQPQHF.

The count of this clonotype is one. The rearrangement joins TRBV9 to TRBJ2-7, with TRBD1 matching over 9 bases. This CDR3 is built from 15 residues. Unmatched junction bases numbered 6, after V lost 3 bases and J lost 2 bases. Germline loops: CDR1 SGDLS, CDR2 YYNGEE. The CDR3 is CASSAGTGSPYEQYF. The DNA for the CDR3 is TGTGCCAGCAGCGCCGGGACAGGGAGTCCCTACGAGCAGTACTTC.

The chain combines TRBV7-9 with TRBJ2-2, with D unclear. CDR1 and CDR2 (germline): SEHNR, FQNEAQ (reference sequence). Trimming removed 3 bases at V and 6 bases at J, with 5 bases between. This CDR3 spans 12 amino acids. The chain's CDR3 is CASSFGSGELFF. DNA for the CDR3: TGTGCCAGCAGCTTCGGGTCCGGGGAGCTGTTTTTT.

This chain links TRBV6-5 with TRBJ2-7; D not resolved. CDR3 length equals 11 residues. Germline CDR1 reads MNHEY; CDR2 reads SVGAGI. V lost 0 bases and J 7 bases, leaving 4 bases between the germline ends. The CDR3 DNA follows: TGTGCCAGCAGTTACTCGGGGGAGCAGTACTTC. Translating gives CASSYSGEQYF.

This rearrangement joins TRBV4-1 to TRBJ2-1, with 10 bases that match TRBD2. The ends lost 1 base at V and 6 bases at J; junction bases unmatched: 6. The germline V gene has CDR1 MGHRA and CDR2 YSYEKL. The CDR3 runs 16 residues. The DNA for the CDR3 is TGCGCCAGCAGCCAAGCACTAGCGGGATACATCAATGAGCAGTTCTTC. The encoded protein is CASSQALAGYINEQFF.

The V gene is TRBV3-1, the J gene TRBJ2-7, with a possible D match to TRBD1 (5 bases). The CDR3 is 14 amino acids. Trimming left V 6 bases short and J 0 bases short, with 12 bases between. Per the germline V gene, CDR1 is LGHDT and CDR2 is YNNKEL (reference sequence). CDR3 loop: CASRRSTGSYEQYF. CDR3 sequence (DNA): TGTGCCAGCAGGCGATCCACAGGCTCCTACGAGCAGTACTTC.

The chain is built from TRBV2 and TRBJ2-4, with 8 bases that match TRBD2. This CDR3 has 15 amino acids. The germline V gene encodes CDR1 SNHLY and CDR2 FYNNEI. V shed 6 bases, J shed 3 bases, and the junction held 7 bases outside the gene matches. The CDR3 DNA is TGTGCCAGCAGCAGTAGCGGGACTGGCAAAAACATTCAGTACTTC. Its translation is CASSSSGTGKNIQYF.

This chain links TRBV29-1 with TRBJ1-1; a weak D match, TRBD1 (6 bases). The CDR3 sequence is 13 residues long. The germline V gene has CDR1 SQVTM and CDR2 ANQGSEA. Trimming stripped 6 bases from V and 1 base from J, with 12 bases between. This CDR3 reads CSVADRSNTEAFF. For the CDR3, the DNA is TGCAGCGTGGCCGACAGGTCGAACACTGAAGCTTTCTTT.

The genes are TRBV29-1 and TRBJ2-7; D perhaps matches TRBD1 (5 bases). The CDR3 length is 15 residues. CDR1 SQVTM and CDR2 ANQGSEA come from the germline V gene. V dropped 2 bases and J dropped 0 bases, with 14 bases sitting between them. CDR3 sequence (DNA): TGCAGCGTTGAACTGACAGAGCTGAGCTCCTACGAGCAGTACTTC. Its translation is CSVELTELSSYEQYF.

The V and J genes are TRBV7-2 and TRBJ1-2; D remains ambiguous. V was clipped by 2 bases and J by 2 bases, with 9 bases between them. The CDR3 has 14 amino acids. Germline V CDR1 and CDR2: SGHTA, FQGNSA. CDR3 DNA: TGTGCCAGCAGCTTAAGTCGGCAGAACTATGGCTACACCTTC. Its protein is CASSLSRQNYGYTF.